One T cell receptor (beta chain) is described in this entry. The target of this receptor is not known. No quality values exist for individual bases; no much larger clone is one base distant. One collaborating source in Seattle enrolled patients while the patients were actively infected and followed the patients over time throughout the course of disease. Collaborating institutions collected whole blood in K2EDTA tubes following their own protocols. Collaborator samples were shipped for TCRbeta analysis as frozen whole blood, isolated PBMCs, or DNA extracted from either sample type. The sample comes from a study of blood T cell repertoires in COVID-19 (dated by TCRdb to about 2020). Regarding the research as a whole: Collaborator samples came from the United States, Italy and Spain and covered acute and convalescent phases of COVID-19. The material from the prospective study consisted of cDNA or gDNA derived from T cells, B-cell-depleted T cells, or PBMCs. Subjects who had been exposed to COVID-19, were actively infected with it, or had recovered from it provided the deeply sampled blood TCRbeta repertoires that made up the dataset. The repertoires were released in a freely available public database intended as a resource for research on the immune response to SARS-CoV-2. The samples were drawn from the first 160 participants of the ongoing ImmuneRACE study and from 1,254 subjects provided by 6 global collaborators. Nearly every sample came with metadata listing a de-identified subject ID, COVID-19 status, age in years and sex. HLA class I and class II types, where available, came from metadata supplied by the sample provider rather than from assay-based typing.

The germline ends are 12 bases apart after V is trimmed by 3 bases and J by 7 bases. CDR1 and CDR2 were assigned from the germline V gene (reference sequence) as WNHNN and SYGVQD. Reading from cysteine to phenylalanine, the CDR3 counts 14 amino acids. The retained sequence is limited to the CDR3, 42 bases, with the frame set at the first base. The immunoSEQ Assay, a bias-controlled multiplex PCR, was used to amplify TCRbeta CDR3 regions from genomic DNA. The original methods were these. Within the assay, amplification of reference gene primers was used to estimate how many nucleated cells each sample contained. To quantify the absolute abundance of each unique TCRbeta CDR3 rearrangement, sequence reads were collapsed and filtered. For each sample, productive Simpson clonality was calculated by taking the square root of Simpson's diversity index across productive rearrangements. Here the immuneACCESS table is served through TCRdb, limited to in-frame sequences with V and J called. Missing clones are a known gap in these copies; in checked studies unresolved V genes cover under half, and the rest lacks a known reason. The DNA was the basis for D and trimming; V, J and clone size are from that table. A total of tens of thousands of clones appear in this sample, 91% of them only once. Approximately 7% of the sample rests with the top ten.

The research as a whole found: The quantity of clinical and demographic metadata differed by source and by participant and was supplied without curation.

This TCR was recovered from a man between 40 and 49 years old with COVID-19, enrolled during active disease. The rearrangement joined TRBV10-1 to TRBJ2-2, and possibly TRBD2, on 6 matching bases. The sample taken for sequencing was peripheral blood. The CDR3 protein sequence reads: CASSDVLADGELFF. The DNA is as follows: TGCGCCAGCAGTGACGTACTAGCAGACGGGGAGCTGTTTTTT.